This is a list of T cell receptor beta chains from one sample in a study of blood T cell repertoires in COVID-19. Libraries were prepared by immunoSEQ multiplex PCR; TCRdb keeps only in-frame clonotypes and omits some of them. The data contain 180,000 or so clones, approximately 83% of them singletons. Sequenced sample: peripheral blood. Receptor source: a man between 60 and 70 years old with acute or convalescent COVID-19. Both conserved end residues are trimmed from each CDR3. D genes are given only for firm matches.

j_gene	v_gene	d_gene	CDR3aa
TRBJ2-4	TRBV27	NA	ASSLLAETKNIQY
TRBJ2-7	TRBV7-3	NA	ASSLSPGDEQY
TRBJ2-7	TRBV5-5	NA	ASSILAGVPHEQY
TRBJ2-5	TRBV7-2	TRBD2	ASSLVVAGGETQY
TRBJ2-7	TRBV14	TRBD1	ASSRIRQGGQY
TRBJ2-7	TRBV10-3	TRBD1	AILRDRDSYEQY
TRBJ2-7	TRBV28	NA	ASSLRRVSEQY
TRBJ1-2	TRBV10-3	NA	AISESGGYGYT
TRBJ1-1	TRBV19	NA	ASSTIFRGNTEAF
TRBJ1-1	TRBV5-5	NA	ASSLGPTVNTEAF
TRBJ2-1	TRBV6-5	NA	ASSYQTGHNEQF
TRBJ1-5	TRBV27	TRBD1	ASSLYGDREVPQPQH
TRBJ2-1	TRBV10-3	NA	AIRQGSRLAGNHNEQF
TRBJ2-5	TRBV5-1	NA	ASSSALYQETQY
TRBJ2-7	TRBV6-2/TRBV6-3	NA	ASSYSFGGEQY
TRBJ2-7	TRBV5-6	NA	ASSLRGIPHEQY
TRBJ2-2	TRBV5-1	NA	ASSLNNDVPGELF
TRBJ2-7	TRBV5-1	TRBD2	ASSFRAGGESEQY
TRBJ2-7	TRBV3-1/TRBV3-2	NA	ASRWAGSSYEQY
TRBJ2-1	TRBV7-8	TRBD2	ASSPLGEGYNEQF
TRBJ2-7	TRBV7-2	NA	ASSLDSTYYEQY
TRBJ2-5	TRBV7-2	NA	ASSLSPGETQY
TRBJ2-7	TRBV9	TRBD2	ASSVDPGGREQY
TRBJ2-7	TRBV19	TRBD2	ASSISTSGSLYEQY
TRBJ2-1	TRBV5-1	TRBD1	ASSLTGGGLDEQF
TRBJ2-7	TRBV7-8	NA	ASSPTRLKDSSYEQY
TRBJ2-2	TRBV9	TRBD1	ASSVGVTGNTGELF
TRBJ1-1	TRBV20-1	NA	SASRSRNTEAF
TRBJ2-3	TRBV7-2	TRBD2	ASSTGGSAVGDTQY
TRBJ1-2	TRBV5-1	NA	ASSEGSGLGYGYT
TRBJ1-6	TRBV10-3	NA	AISDPTGNNSPLH
TRBJ1-2	TRBV7-9	NA	ASSLIGGNTYGYT
TRBJ2-7	TRBV29-1	TRBD1	SVRDRVSYEQY
TRBJ2-1	TRBV4-3	TRBD2	ASSQGTSLGWQF
TRBJ2-3	TRBV28	NA	ASSIQGMGAADTQY
TRBJ1-1	TRBV19	TRBD1	ASSMGQGTTAF
TRBJ1-1	TRBV27	TRBD1	ASSPTGGLNTEAF